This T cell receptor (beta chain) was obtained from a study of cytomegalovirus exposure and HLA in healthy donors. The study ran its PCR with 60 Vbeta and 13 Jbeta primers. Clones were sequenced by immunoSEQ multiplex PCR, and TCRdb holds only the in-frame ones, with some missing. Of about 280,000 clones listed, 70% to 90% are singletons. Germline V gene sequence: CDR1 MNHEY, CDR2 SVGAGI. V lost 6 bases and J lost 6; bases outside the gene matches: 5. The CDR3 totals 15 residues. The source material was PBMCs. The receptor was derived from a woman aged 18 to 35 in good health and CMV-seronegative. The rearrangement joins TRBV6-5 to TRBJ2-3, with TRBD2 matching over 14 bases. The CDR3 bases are TGTGCCAGCAGGGGACTAGCGGGGGCCATGGATACGCAGTATTTT. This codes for CASRGLAGAMDTQYF.